This T cell receptor beta chain appears in the sequencing data of a study of blood T cell repertoires in COVID-19. Overall study context: From the United States, Italy and Spain came samples of acute and convalescent COVID-19.

J gave up 1 base and V 5 bases, and 7 bases lay outside the gene matches. The germline V gene encodes CDR1 SNHLY and CDR2 FYNNEI. The CDR3 length is 15 residues. As processed by the authors: Reference gene primers were amplified, and this amplification served to estimate nucleated cell counts. The method was immunoSEQ multiplex PCR; TCRdb's version includes in-frame clones alone and lacks a portion of them. V and J calls and clone size are as listed in that table; D and trimming were resolved from the DNA. Here the sample spans approximately 160,000 clones, about 88% being singletons. Seattle cases were enrolled at active infection and followed longitudinally.

The sample consisted of peripheral blood. V gene TRBV2 combines with J gene TRBJ1-1, with 7 bases aligning to TRBD1. The source is a man in his sixties with COVID-19, enrolled during active disease. The CDR3 spells CASSNPGQRNTEAFF. Here the CDR3 DNA reads TGTGCCAGCAGTAACCCGGGACAGAGGAACACTGAAGCTTTCTTT.